This T cell receptor (beta chain) was observed in a study of siplizumab effects on memory and regulatory T cells. Sequencing was performed with immunoSEQ multiplex PCR; in TCRdb, only in-frame clones are kept and a portion is missing. The sample contains more than 85,000 clones, 90% to 95% of which appear only once. The sequenced sample consisted of Tregs sorted from blood. The sequence derives from a human donor in good health.

Here the CDR3 DNA reads TGTGCCAGTAGTATGAAACCGAGGGACACTGAAGCTTTCTTT. Residues: CASSMKPRDTEAFF. The chain links TRBV19 to TRBJ1-1; no definite D call. Deletions cut 3 bases from V and 3 bases from J, with 11 bases between. This CDR3 has 14 residues. In germline, CDR1 is LNHDA, CDR2 SQIVND (reference sequence).